This T cell receptor (beta chain) was obtained from a study of breast tumors, draining lymph nodes, adjacent tissues. This clonotype was picked up many times. The antigen is not known. The junction differs from germline at one of its ends, possibly a read error. MiXCR, run by TCRdb on the multiplex PCR reads, gives a single entry per CDR3 protein. The sample carries 90,000 to 120,000 distinct CDR3 sequences, around 20% recorded once. Samples came from axillary lymph nodes draining the breast cancer. General observations from the study: Compared with lymph nodes, tumors were less diverse; compared with nontumor tissue, more. Tumor and nontumor repertoires were significantly more similar in luminal-like than in basal-like breast cancer. Most tumor T cells seemingly derive from lymph node, then expand in tumor. That most tumor T cells come from lymph nodes remained unproven.

What was sequenced was axillary lymph node tissue. The source is a female donor with breast cancer. Some clones in this sample may be carry-over from other donors' samples.

The CDR3 sequence: CASSQDRLGILF. DNA of the CDR3: TGTGCCAGCAGCCAAGACAGACTAGGGATCCTCTTC. The rearrangement joins TRBV14 to TRBJ2-7, with D possibly TRBD2 on 6 matching bases. Germline V CDR1 and CDR2: SGHDN, FVKESK. This CDR3 is built from 12 residues.